The 15 T cell receptor beta chains reported below all come from one sample, sequenced in a study of T-cell reconstitution after alpha-beta-depleted transplantation in children. TCRbeta library preparation incorporated unique molecular identifiers. TCRdb passed the PCR reads through MiXCR, listing each CDR3 protein once. The table lists 700,000 to 950,000 distinct CDR3 sequences, 15% to 20% of them singletons, with approximately 5% in the top ten. The sequencing here drew on PBMCs, mostly from graft donor cells, taken 360 days after TCRalphabeta/CD19-depleted stem cell transplant. The receptors originated from a male patient aged 10 to 17 who had a stem cell transplant for acute lymphoblastic leukemia, so the T cells may come from the graft donor.

V usage is TRBV2 and J usage is TRBJ2-3; 15 nucleotides match TRBD2. The V segment lost 11 bases and the J segment 2 bases; nucleotides outside the gene matches: 14. Germline V lookup: CDR1 SNHLY, CDR2 FYNNEI. The CDR3 runs to 18 residues. CDR3 DNA: TGTGCCTTCTGTTTCAGGACTAGCGGGAGGGACGACACAGATACGCAGTATTTT. This gives the protein CAFCFRTSGRDDTDTQYF.

This chain links TRBV27 with TRBJ1-1, with a tentative D call TRBD1 (6 bases). The CDR3 covers 17 residues. Germline V lookup: CDR1 MNHEY, CDR2 SMNVEV (reference sequence). Trimming left V 2 bases short and J 0 bases short, with 16 bases between. The CDR3 protein is CASSLTYRALMNTEAFF. The CDR3 bases are TGTGCCAGCAGTTTAACCTACAGGGCTCTTATGAACACTGAAGCTTTCTTT.

The chain carries TRBV5-5 and TRBJ2-1, with 10 bases identical to TRBD2. The CDR3 spans 16 residues. Per the germline V gene, CDR1 is SGHKS and CDR2 is YYEKEE (reference sequence). V dropped 0 bases and J dropped 5; count of bases not matched to a gene: 5. The CDR3 reads CASSLASGRGDNEQFF. The CDR3 coding sequence is TGTGCCAGCAGCTTGGCCAGCGGGAGGGGTGACAATGAGCAGTTCTTC.

This clonotype has a handful of counts. V is TRBV19 and J is TRBJ1-1, with no clear D. Trimming removed 4 bases at V and 3 bases at J, with 12 bases between. The V gene's germline CDR1 is LNHDA and CDR2 SQIVND (reference sequence). CDR3 length: 14 residues. The CDR3 sequence is CASSKGRRDTEAFF. The CDR3 coding sequence is TGTGCCAGTAGTAAGGGCAGAAGGGACACTGAAGCTTTCTTT.

The chain combines TRBV6-5 with TRBJ2-1; 7 bases agree with TRBD2. V dropped 1 base and J dropped 5; count of bases not matched to a gene: 8. CDR3 size: 16 residues. The V gene's germline CDR1 is MNHEY and CDR2 SVGAGI. In DNA, the CDR3 is TGTGCCAGCAGTTACTGGCTGGAGCGGGGTCACAATGAGCAGTTCTTC. Its translation: CASSYWLERGHNEQFF.

The V and J genes are TRBV20-1 and TRBJ1-2, with D unresolved. Germline CDR1 and CDR2: DFQATT and SNEGSKA (reference sequence). The CDR3 covers 11 residues. Trimming pared 3 bases from V and 0 bases from J, leaving 2 bases between. The CDR3 bases are TGCAGTGCTAGTCCTAACTATGGCTACACCTTC. Its protein product is CSASPNYGYTF.

This clonotype was detected a few times. The chain has TRBV14 and TRBJ2-1, with 9 bases identical to TRBD1. V was pared by 2 bases and J by 10 bases, with 12 bases of the junction left unmatched. CDR1 SGHDN and CDR2 FVKESK come from the germline V gene. This CDR3 has 16 residues. The CDR3 spells CASSQQPGQGLWEQFF. The CDR3 DNA is TGTGCCAGCAGCCAACAACCGGGACAGGGCCTTTGGGAGCAGTTCTTC.

The chain links TRBV29-1 to TRBJ2-7; TRBD2 agrees at 11 bases. The length of the CDR3 is 17 residues. Germline loops: CDR1 SQVTM, CDR2 ANQGSEA. The trim removed 0 bases at V and 6 bases at J, leaving 13 bases unmatched. DNA for the CDR3: TGCAGCGTTGAAGATCGGAGACTAGCGGGACAAAGGGGCGAGCAGTACTTC. This translates into CSVEDRRLAGQRGEQYF.

In its sample, this clonotype was seen many times. The rearrangement links TRBV12-3 or TRBV12-4 to TRBJ2-1; TRBD2 is a possible D gene (5 bases). CDR3 length equals 16 residues. With 0 bases removed from V and 5 bases from J, the gap between germline ends came to 14 bases. The CDR3 DNA sequence: TGTGCCAGCAGTTTAGCGAGCCAGCGGCGAGACAATGAGCAGTTCTTC. It translates to CASSLASQRRDNEQFF.

The genes are TRBV5-1 and TRBJ2-6; D possibly corresponds to TRBD2 (5 bases). The CDR3 extends over 18 amino acids. The germline V gene encodes CDR1 SGHRS and CDR2 YFSETQ. Between the trimmed V and J ends, which lost 0 bases and 0 bases, there was a span of 13 bases. The CDR3, as DNA: TGCGCCAGCAGCTTGGGGAGGTGGCAGCACTCTGGGGCCAACGTCCTGACTTTC. Its protein is CASSLGRWQHSGANVLTF.

The chain is built from TRBV5-1 and TRBJ2-7, with D unresolved. Germline V lookup: CDR1 SGHRS, CDR2 YFSETQ. The CDR3 is 13 residues long. V was pared by 3 bases and J by 3 bases, with 10 bases between. In DNA, the CDR3 is TGCGCCAGCAGCTCGGTGGATAACTACGAGCAGTACTTC. Protein: CASSSVDNYEQYF.

V gene TRBV29-1 combines with J gene TRBJ1-1; 7 bases align to TRBD1. J was trimmed by 3 bases and V by 7 bases; bases with no gene match: 8. The CDR3 consists of 13 residues. The V gene's germline CDR1 is SQVTM and CDR2 ANQGSEA. In nucleotides, the CDR3 is TGCAGCGCCAGACAGGGCGGATACACTGAAGCTTTCTTT. Protein sequence: CSARQGGYTEAFF.

A few counts support this clonotype. This rearrangement joins TRBV24-1 to TRBJ2-2; D call uncertain. Germline values: CDR1 KGHDR, CDR2 SFDVKD. Trimming removed 4 bases from V and 11 bases from J, with 13 bases in between. The CDR3 is made up of 13 amino acids. Here the CDR3 DNA reads TGTGCCACCAGTGAAAATATCAAGCGAGAGCTGTTTTTT. Its translation is CATSENIKRELFF.

V and J are TRBV13 and TRBJ2-7; D is ambiguous. From germline, CDR1 is PRHDT and CDR2 FYEKMQ (reference sequence). The ends were cut back, 5 bases at V and 4 bases at J, with 18 bases in the middle. The CDR3 is made up of 15 amino acids. The CDR3 reads CASSRLGDTRYEQYF. Written as DNA, the CDR3 is TGTGCCAGCAGCCGACTCGGTGACACCCGGTACGAGCAGTACTTC.

This clonotype was detected ten times or more. The V call is TRBV5-1, the J call TRBJ2-2; D is ambiguous. V was pared by 0 bases and J by 7 bases, with 10 bases between. Germline values: CDR1 SGHRS, CDR2 YFSETQ. This CDR3 region has 14 residues. The CDR3 protein is CASSLGDYSGELFF. Written as DNA, the CDR3 is TGCGCCAGCAGCTTGGGCGATTACAGCGGGGAGCTGTTTTTT.